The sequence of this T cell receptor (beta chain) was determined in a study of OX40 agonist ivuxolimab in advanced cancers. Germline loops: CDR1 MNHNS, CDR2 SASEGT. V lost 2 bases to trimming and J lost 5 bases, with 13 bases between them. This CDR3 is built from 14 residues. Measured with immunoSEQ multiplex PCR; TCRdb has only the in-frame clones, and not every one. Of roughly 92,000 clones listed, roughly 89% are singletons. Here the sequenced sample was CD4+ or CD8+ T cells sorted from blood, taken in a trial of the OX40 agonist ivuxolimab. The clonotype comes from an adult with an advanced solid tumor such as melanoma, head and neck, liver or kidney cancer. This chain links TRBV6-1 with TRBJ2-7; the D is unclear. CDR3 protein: CASSELKGYNEQYF. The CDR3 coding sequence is TGTGCCAGCAGTGAACTGAAGGGTTATAACGAGCAGTACTTC.